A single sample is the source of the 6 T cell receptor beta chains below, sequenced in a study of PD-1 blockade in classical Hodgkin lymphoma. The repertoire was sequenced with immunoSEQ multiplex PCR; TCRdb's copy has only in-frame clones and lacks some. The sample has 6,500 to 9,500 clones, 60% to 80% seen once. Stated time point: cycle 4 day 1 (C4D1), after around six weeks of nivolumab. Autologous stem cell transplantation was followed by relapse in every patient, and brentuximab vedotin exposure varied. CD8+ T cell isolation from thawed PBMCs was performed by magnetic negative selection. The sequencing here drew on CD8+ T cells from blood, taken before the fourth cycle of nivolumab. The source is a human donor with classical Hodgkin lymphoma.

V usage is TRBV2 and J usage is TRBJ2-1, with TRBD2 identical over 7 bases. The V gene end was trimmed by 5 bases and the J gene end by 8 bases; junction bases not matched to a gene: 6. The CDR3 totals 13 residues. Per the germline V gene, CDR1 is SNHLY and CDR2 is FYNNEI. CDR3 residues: CASSPIAGDEQFF. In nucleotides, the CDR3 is TGTGCCAGCAGTCCAATAGCGGGCGATGAGCAGTTCTTC.

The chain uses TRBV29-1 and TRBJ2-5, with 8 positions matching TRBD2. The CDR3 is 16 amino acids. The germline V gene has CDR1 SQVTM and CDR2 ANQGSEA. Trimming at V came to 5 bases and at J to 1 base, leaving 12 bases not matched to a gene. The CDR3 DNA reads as TGCAGCGTTACCACCGTCTGGCTAGCGGGCCAAGAGACCCAGTACTTC. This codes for CSVTTVWLAGQETQYF.

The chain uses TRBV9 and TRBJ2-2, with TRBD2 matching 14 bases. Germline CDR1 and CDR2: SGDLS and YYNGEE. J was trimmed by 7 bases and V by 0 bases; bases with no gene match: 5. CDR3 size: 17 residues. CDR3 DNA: TGTGCCAGCAGCGTAGCGACTAGCGGGGGGGCCTACGGGGAGCTGTTTTTT. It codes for CASSVATSGGAYGELFF.

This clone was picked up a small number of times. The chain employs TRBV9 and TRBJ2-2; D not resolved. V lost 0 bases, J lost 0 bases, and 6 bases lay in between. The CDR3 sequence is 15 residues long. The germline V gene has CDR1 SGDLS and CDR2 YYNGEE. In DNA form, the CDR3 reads TGTGCCAGCAGCGTAGGTCAGACGAACACCGGGGAGCTGTTTTTT. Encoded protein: CASSVGQTNTGELFF.

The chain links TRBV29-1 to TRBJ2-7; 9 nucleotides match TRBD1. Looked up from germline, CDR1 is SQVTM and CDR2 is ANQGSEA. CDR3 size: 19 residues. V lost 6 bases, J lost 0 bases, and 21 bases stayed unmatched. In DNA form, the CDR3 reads TGCAGCGTCAACTGGCCGGGACAGGGTGCCCCTCTGGCCTCCTACGAGCAGTACTTC. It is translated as CSVNWPGQGAPLASYEQYF.

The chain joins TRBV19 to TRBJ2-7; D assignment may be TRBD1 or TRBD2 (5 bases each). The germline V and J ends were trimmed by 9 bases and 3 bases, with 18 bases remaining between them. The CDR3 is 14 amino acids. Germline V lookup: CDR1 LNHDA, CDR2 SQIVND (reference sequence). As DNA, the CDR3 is TGTGCCAGCAGCTTGGTGGGACGGCACTACGAGCAGTACTTC. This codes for CASSLVGRHYEQYF. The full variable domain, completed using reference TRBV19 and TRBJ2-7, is DGGITQSPKYLFRKEGQNVTLSCEQNLNHDAMYWYRQDPGQGLRLIYYSQIVNDFQKGDIAEGYSVSREKKESFPLTVTSAQKNPTAFYLCASSLVGRHYEQYFGPGTRLTVT.